This T cell receptor beta chain was found in a study of beta chain features in type 1 diabetes. There are a few counts of this clone. Its antigen is currently unknown. Looked up from germline, CDR1 is GTSNPN and CDR2 is SVGIG (reference sequence). CDR3 length: 9 amino acids. The authors reverse transcribed all of the isolated RNA, so sequencing captured expressed TCRB transcripts. Here immunoSEQ multiplex PCR was the method, and the copy in TCRdb shows in-frame clones only, minus some. The sample has 350,000 to 450,000 clones, around 13% seen once. Each donor gave one heparinised blood draw averaging around 0.12 L. Findings and caveats of the study: TCRB CDR3s from Type 1 diabetes patients were moderately but significantly shorter in all four CD4+ subsets.

The receptor was derived from a man aged 30-40 years in good health. The chain combines TRBV30 with TRBJ2-7; unclear D gene. Source material: naive CD4+ T cells from blood. The CDR3 bases are TGTGCCTGGAGTGCAGTTAATTGGGTC. Its protein product is CAWSAVNWV.